What follows are 32 T cell receptor beta chains derived from one specimen sequenced in a study of OX40 agonist ivuxolimab in advanced cancers. Sequencing was performed with immunoSEQ multiplex PCR; in TCRdb, only in-frame clones are kept and a portion is missing. The data contain roughly 80,000 clones, more than 75% of them singletons. This specimen was CD4+ or CD8+ T cells sorted from blood, taken in a trial of the OX40 agonist ivuxolimab. These receptors all come from an adult with an advanced solid tumor such as melanoma, head and neck, liver or kidney cancer.

V and J are TRBV6-1 and TRBJ2-7; maybe TRBD1 (6 bases). The V and J ends lost 2 bases and 3 bases respectively, with 23 bases between them. In germline, CDR1 is MNHNS, CDR2 SASEGT. The CDR3 sequence is 18 residues long. The chain's CDR3 is CASSEHGGLRDTLYEQYF. CDR3 DNA sequence: TGTGCCAGCAGTGAACATGGCGGACTCCGGGACACCCTCTACGAGCAGTACTTC.

J is TRBJ2-1 and V is TRBV5-8; D remains unclear. The V end lost 0 bases, the J end lost 8 bases, and 15 bases lay between the germline ends. Germline CDR1 is SGHTS and CDR2 is YDEGEE. The CDR3 contains 15 residues. CDR3: CASSLGWVKKDEQFF. The CDR3 nucleotides read TGTGCCAGCAGCTTGGGTTGGGTCAAGAAGGATGAGCAGTTCTTC. The full variable domain, rest sourced from reference TRBV5-8 and TRBJ2-1, is EAGVTQSPTHLIKTRGQQATLRCSPISGHTSVYWYQQALGLGLQFLLWYDEGEERNRGNFPPRFSGRQFPNYSSELNVNALELEDSALYLCASSLGWVKKDEQFFGPGTRLTVL.

The J gene is TRBJ2-7, the V gene TRBV5-4; TRBD2 might be the D (6 bases). The germline V gene encodes CDR1 SGHNT and CDR2 YYREEE (reference sequence). There are 14 residues in the CDR3. Trimming removed 4 bases from V and 2 bases from J, with 13 bases in between. DNA of the CDR3: TGTGCCAGCAGCCCGGGACTCCCCCCCTACGAGCAGTACTTC. This translates into CASSPGLPPYEQYF. Based on the CDR3 plus reference TRBV5-4 and TRBJ2-7, the full variable domain is ETGVTQSPTHLIKTRGQQVTLRCSSQSGHNTVSWYQQALGQGPQFIFQYYREEENGRGNFPPRFSGLQFPNYSSELNVNALELDDSALYLCASSPGLPPYEQYFGPGTRLTVT.

This clone is a singleton in its sample. This sequence joins TRBV11-2 and TRBJ2-7; TRBD1 matches 7 bases. The CDR3 runs to 16 residues. Trimming at V came to 0 bases and at J to 1 base, leaving 6 bases not matched to a gene. The germline V gene has CDR1 SGHAT and CDR2 FQNNGV. DNA of the CDR3: TGTGCCAGCAGCTTAGACTTGAGGGGACAGTCCTACGAGCAGTACTTC. The encoded protein is CASSLDLRGQSYEQYF.

The V call is TRBV4-1, the J call TRBJ2-5; 8 bases agree with TRBD1. Germline CDR1 MGHRA, CDR2 YSYEKL. The ends lost 0 bases at V and 4 bases at J; junction bases unmatched: 7. The CDR3 length is 16 residues. CDR3 DNA sequence: TGCGCCAGCAGCCAAGACGGCAGGGGGCCTGGAGAGACCCAGTACTTC. Protein sequence: CASSQDGRGPGETQYF.

This clone showed up just once. CDR3 DNA sequence: TGTGCCAGCAGCACCGGACAGGGTCGATGGGAGACCCAGTACTTC. It encodes CASSTGQGRWETQYF. This chain links TRBV5-6 with TRBJ2-5; 8 bases agree with TRBD1. Germline-derived CDR1 and CDR2 are SGHDT and YYEEEE. After removal of 4 bases from V and 5 bases from J, the junction contained 10 bases not matched to a gene. The CDR3 contains 15 residues.

The J gene is TRBJ1-1, the V gene TRBV29-1; maybe TRBD1 (5 bases). V gave up 6 bases and J gave up 2 bases, with 16 bases separating them. The CDR3 totals 14 residues. Germline loops: CDR1 SQVTM, CDR2 ANQGSEA. The CDR3 bases are TGCAGCGTCCTCGAGCAGGGCTATAACACTGAAGCTTTCTTT. It codes for CSVLEQGYNTEAFF. The full variable domain, completed using reference TRBV29-1 and TRBJ1-1, is SAVISQKPSRDICQRGTSLTIQCQVDSQVTMMFWYRQQPGQSLTLIATANQGSEATYESGFVIDKFPISRPNLTFSTLTVSNMSPEDSSIYLCSVLEQGYNTEAFFGQGTRLTVV.

The rearrangement joins TRBV28 to TRBJ2-7; 10 bases are shared with TRBD2. V lost 4 bases to trimming and J lost 7 bases; unmatched junction nucleotides: 10. There are 15 residues in the CDR3. Per the germline V gene, CDR1 is MDHEN and CDR2 is SYDVKM. This chain's CDR3 is CASSSLAGGLLEQYF. The CDR3 coding sequence is TGTGCCAGCAGTTCCTTAGCGGGGGGCCTCTTAGAGCAGTACTTC.

The rearrangement uses TRBV7-2 and TRBJ2-7; a weak D match, TRBD2 (7 bases). V was clipped by 5 bases and J by 3 bases, with 20 bases between them. CDR3 length: 16 amino acids. CDR1 is SGHTA, CDR2 FQGNSA, per germline. The CDR3 coding sequence is TGTGCCAGCAGCCCATGGGGGGGGCAGGGTGGCTACGAGCAGTACTTC. Its protein is CASSPWGGQGGYEQYF.

CDR3 nucleotides: TGTGCCAGCAGCCGGACAGGGGTTGGGGCCAACGTCCTGACTTTC. Its protein is CASSRTGVGANVLTF. The genes are TRBV5-4 and TRBJ2-6; 9 nucleotides agree with TRBD1. V shed 4 bases, J shed 3 bases, and the junction held 2 bases outside the gene matches. The germline V gene encodes CDR1 SGHNT and CDR2 YYREEE (reference sequence). The CDR3 loop spans 15 amino acids.

The V and J genes are TRBV5-1 and TRBJ1-4; 10 bases align to TRBD1. The CDR3 is 14 residues long. From germline, CDR1 is SGHRS and CDR2 YFSETQ. The V segment lost 2 bases and the J segment 7 bases; nucleotides outside the gene matches: 2. The CDR3: CASSFGTGVEKLFF. In nucleotides, the CDR3 is TGCGCCAGCAGCTTCGGGACAGGGGTTGAAAAACTGTTTTTT.

By proportion, this clone is medium-sized (0.01 to 0.1%). The chain is built from TRBV11-2 and TRBJ2-7, with 11 bases matching TRBD1. Germline CDR1 SGHAT, CDR2 FQNNGV. The CDR3 has 15 residues. The ends lost 4 bases at V and 3 bases at J; junction bases unmatched: 5. The CDR3 is CASSSPGTGGYEQYF. CDR3 coding DNA: TGTGCCAGCAGCTCCCCCGGGACAGGGGGCTACGAGCAGTACTTC.

The gene calls are TRBV30 and TRBJ1-1, with D unclear. CDR1 and CDR2 from the germline V gene are GTSNPN and SVGIG (reference sequence). V shed 2 bases and J shed 1 base, with 8 bases lying between them. CDR3 length equals 13 residues. CDR3: CAWSLEKNTEAFF. The CDR3 bases are TGTGCCTGGAGTTTAGAGAAGAACACTGAAGCTTTCTTT. Combining the CDR3 with reference TRBV30 and TRBJ1-1 gives the whole variable domain SQTIHQWPATLVQPVGSPLSLECTVEGTSNPNLYWYRQAAGRGLQLLFYSVGIGQISSEVPQNLSASRPQDRQFILSSKKLLLSDSGFYLCAWSLEKNTEAFFGQGTRLTVV.

The chain couples TRBV6-6 to TRBJ2-7; D possibly corresponds to TRBD1 (6 bases). This CDR3 is built from 13 residues. Germline V CDR1 and CDR2: MNHNY, SVGAGI (reference sequence). V was clipped by 10 bases and J by 3 bases, with 16 bases between them. The CDR3 protein is CATRTGLLYEQYF. CDR3 sequence (DNA): TGTGCCACCCGTACAGGGCTTCTCTACGAGCAGTACTTC.

The chain carries TRBV5-4 and TRBJ1-2; TRBD1 matches at 8 bases. J was trimmed by 7 bases and V by 0 bases; bases with no gene match: 8. Per germline, CDR1 SGHNT and CDR2 YYREEE (reference sequence). This CDR3 has 15 amino acids. CDR3 in DNA: TGTGCCAGCAGCTTGGCAGGGGGCGATTATATTGGCTACACCTTC. This gives the protein CASSLAGGDYIGYTF.

This clone appeared once. J is TRBJ2-1 and V is TRBV11-2, with TRBD2 identical over 9 bases. CDR3 size: 15 residues. The V and J ends lost 1 base and 7 bases, in that order; junction bases with no gene match: 5. CDR1 and CDR2 (germline): SGHAT, FQNNGV. CDR3 bases: TGTGCCAGCAGCTTAGGGACTAGCGTTTTAAATGAGCAGTTCTTC. Residues: CASSLGTSVLNEQFF.

The J gene is TRBJ1-3, the V gene TRBV5-1; possible D gene TRBD1, 6 bases. The CDR3 runs 16 residues. The V gene lost 1 base and the J gene lost 4 bases, with 15 bases spanning the gap. The germline V gene has CDR1 SGHRS and CDR2 YFSETQ. The CDR3 reads CASSLRPGEGGNTIYF. CDR3 DNA: TGCGCCAGCAGCTTGCGGCCAGGGGAGGGAGGAAACACCATATATTTT.

This chain uses TRBV6-1 with TRBJ1-4; 7 positions agree with TRBD1. The V gene's germline CDR1 is MNHNS and CDR2 SASEGT. V lost 3 bases to trimming and J lost 7 bases; unmatched junction nucleotides: 8. The CDR3 has 15 residues. In DNA form, the CDR3 reads TGTGCCAGCAGTGAGTCAGGGGGTTTGGGTGAAAAACTGTTTTTT. Its protein is CASSESGGLGEKLFF.

This clone was observed a single time. V usage is TRBV2 and J usage is TRBJ2-2, with D perhaps TRBD2 (6 bases). The CDR3 is made up of 14 amino acids. Germline V gene data show CDR1 as SNHLY and CDR2 as FYNNEI. V lost 6 bases to trimming and J lost 6 bases, with 14 bases between them. CDR3 bases: TGTGCCAGCAGAACCTCTAGCGTACCCGGGGAGCTGTTTTTT. Translation: CASRTSSVPGELFF.

Only one count was recorded for this clone. The V call is TRBV6-6, the J call TRBJ2-1, with D perhaps being TRBD1 or TRBD2 (5 bases each). The germline V gene encodes CDR1 MNHNY and CDR2 SVGAGI (reference sequence). The V end was cut by 6 bases, the J end by 9 bases, with 9 bases between. The CDR3 runs to 11 residues. This CDR3 reads CASSHGTEQFF. CDR3 in DNA: TGTGCCAGCAGCCACGGGACTGAGCAGTTCTTC.

The table lists this clone with a few counts. V gene TRBV5-1 combines with J gene TRBJ2-2; TRBD1 matches at 8 bases. Germline loops: CDR1 SGHRS, CDR2 YFSETQ. The V and J ends lost 6 bases and 1 base, in that order; junction bases with no gene match: 5. CDR3 length equals 15 residues. The CDR3 nucleotides are TGCGCCAGCAACCAAGACAGGGGGAACACCGGGGAGCTGTTTTTT. Translating gives CASNQDRGNTGELFF.

The rearrangement uses TRBV9 and TRBJ1-4, with D possibly being TRBD1 (6 bases). The germline V gene has CDR1 SGDLS and CDR2 YYNGEE. Trimming took 3 bases from V and 0 from J, leaving 15 bases between them. The CDR3 covers 17 residues. The CDR3 sequence: CASSANRVHATNEKLFF. In nucleotides, the CDR3 is TGTGCCAGCAGCGCGAACAGGGTCCATGCAACTAATGAAAAACTGTTTTTT.

J is TRBJ2-3 and V is TRBV10-3; maybe TRBD2 (6 bases). The CDR3 loop spans 13 amino acids. Trimming pared 10 bases from V and 6 bases from J, leaving 17 bases between. Looked up from germline, CDR1 is ENHRY and CDR2 is SYGVKD. The DNA for the CDR3 is TGTGCCACTCGGGGACTTCTCGGTGATACGCAGTATTTT. This encodes CATRGLLGDTQYF.

The chain uses TRBV15 and TRBJ1-5; 9 positions match TRBD1. V shed 4 bases, J shed 5 bases, and the junction held 3 bases outside the gene matches. The CDR3 spans 14 residues. CDR1 LNHNV and CDR2 YYDKDF come from the germline V gene (reference sequence). The DNA of the CDR3 is TGTGCCACCAGCAAAACAGGGGGCGATCAGCCCCAGCATTTT. Amino acid sequence: CATSKTGGDQPQHF.

This clone has only one observation. V gene TRBV9 combines with J gene TRBJ1-2; maybe TRBD1 (6 bases). CDR3 length: 14 residues. CDR1 is SGDLS, CDR2 YYNGEE, per germline. With 0 bases removed from V and 8 bases from J, the gap between germline ends came to 14 bases. The CDR3: CASSVVTGAKGYTF. DNA of the CDR3: TGTGCCAGCAGCGTAGTAACGGGGGCGAAGGGCTACACCTTC.

The chain recombines TRBV4-1 with TRBJ1-2; D not resolved. The CDR3 contains 17 residues. Germline loops: CDR1 MGHRA, CDR2 YSYEKL. V dropped 1 base and J dropped 7 bases, with 22 bases sitting between them. The CDR3 DNA sequence: TGCGCCAGCAGCCAAGGAAAATCGGCAGGTGTGTACTCTGGCTACACCTTC. It is translated as CASSQGKSAGVYSGYTF.

V is TRBV5-4 and J is TRBJ2-1, with TRBD2 matching over 14 bases. Germline loops: CDR1 SGHNT, CDR2 YYREEE (reference sequence). The CDR3 totals 16 residues. The V segment lost 4 bases and the J segment 4 bases; nucleotides outside the gene matches: 4. In DNA form, the CDR3 reads TGTGCCAGCAGCCGTGGGACTAGCGGGAGTTACAATGAGCAGTTCTTC. Translating it yields CASSRGTSGSYNEQFF.

The chain combines TRBV7-9 with TRBJ2-3, with 9 bases fitting TRBD2. Germline-derived CDR1 and CDR2 are SEHNR and FQNEAQ (reference sequence). CDR3 length equals 15 residues. V gave up 1 base and J gave up 4 bases; unmatched junction bases: 3. CDR3 protein: CASSLGGGRADTQYF. CDR3 in DNA: TGTGCCAGCAGCTTAGGAGGCGGGAGGGCAGATACGCAGTATTTT.

The gene calls are TRBV2 and TRBJ2-2; 11 nucleotides match TRBD2. J was trimmed by 4 bases and V by 6 bases; bases with no gene match: 10. This CDR3 contains 17 residues. CDR1 is SNHLY and CDR2 is FYNNEI in the germline V gene. The DNA for the CDR3 is TGTGCCAGCAGAGGGCTAGCGGGGGGCTCGGGCACCGGGGAGCTGTTTTTT. Translating gives CASRGLAGGSGTGELFF.

The V gene is TRBV5-1, the J gene TRBJ2-5; TRBD2 matches 10 bases. The CDR3 consists of 15 residues. The junction had 6 bases not matched to a gene; V was cut back by 4 bases and J by 3 bases. Germline V lookup: CDR1 SGHRS, CDR2 YFSETQ. CDR3 DNA: TGCGCCAGCAGCCTGACAGGGACTAGCGAAGAGACCCAGTACTTC. Amino acids: CASSLTGTSEETQYF.

The V call is TRBV9, the J call TRBJ2-5; D remains ambiguous. The CDR3 spans 13 residues. The V and J ends lost 4 bases and 2 bases respectively, with 9 bases between them. Germline-derived CDR1 and CDR2 are SGDLS and YYNGEE. CDR3 sequence reads: CASSKDVQETQYF. CDR3 bases: TGTGCCAGCAGCAAGGACGTACAAGAGACCCAGTACTTC.

V usage is TRBV6-1 and J usage is TRBJ1-1; D gene ambiguous. Trimming pared 4 bases from V and 4 bases from J, leaving 13 bases between. Germline values: CDR1 MNHNS, CDR2 SASEGT. The CDR3 runs to 14 residues. CDR3 protein: CASSAQTDFTEAFF. DNA for the CDR3: TGTGCCAGCAGTGCACAGACGGACTTCACTGAAGCTTTCTTT.